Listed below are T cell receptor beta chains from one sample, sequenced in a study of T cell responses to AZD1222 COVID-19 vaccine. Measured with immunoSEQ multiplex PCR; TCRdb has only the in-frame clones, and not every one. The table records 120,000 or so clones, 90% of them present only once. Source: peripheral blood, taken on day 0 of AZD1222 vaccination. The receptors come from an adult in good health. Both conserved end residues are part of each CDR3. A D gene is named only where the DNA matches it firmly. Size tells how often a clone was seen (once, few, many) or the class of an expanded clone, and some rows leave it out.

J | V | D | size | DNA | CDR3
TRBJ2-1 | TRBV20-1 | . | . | TGCAGTGCTAGAGATTTCGATGAGCAGTTCTTC | CSARDFDEQFF
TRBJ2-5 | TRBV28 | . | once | TGTGCCAGCAGTTCGGGGGAAGAGACCCAGTACTTC | CASSSGEETQYF
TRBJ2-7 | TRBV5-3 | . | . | TGTGCCAGAAGCTTGCCCTCCCCAGGGGCCCGTGTCTCTGTGAGAGAGCAGTACTTC | CARSLPSPGARVSVREQYF
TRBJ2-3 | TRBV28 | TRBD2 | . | TGTGCCAGCAGCTCCCTAGGGGCGGGGGGGACAGATACGCAGTATTTT | CASSSLGAGGTDTQYF
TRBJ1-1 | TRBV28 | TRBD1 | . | TGTGCCAGCAGCACAGGGGGTTTGAACACTGAAGCTTTCTTT | CASSTGGLNTEAFF
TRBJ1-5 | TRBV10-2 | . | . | TGCGCCAGCATGGAGAGCCTGAATCAGCCCCAGCATTTT | CASMESLNQPQHF
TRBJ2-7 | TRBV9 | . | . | TGTGCCAGCAGCGCCGGGACCATCTCCTACGAGCAGTACTTC | CASSAGTISYEQYF
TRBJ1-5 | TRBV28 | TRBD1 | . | TGTGCCAGCAGTCCTCCGGGACAGGGCCTCGGTCAGCCCCAGCATTTT | CASSPPGQGLGQPQHF
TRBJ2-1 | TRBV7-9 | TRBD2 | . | TGTGCCAGCAGTCCTGGGGGTCGGGAGGGCCCCGATGAGCAGTTCTTC | CASSPGGREGPDEQFF
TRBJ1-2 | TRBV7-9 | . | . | TGTGCCAGCAGCTTAGGGGTTGGAAAAGGCTACACCTTC | CASSLGVGKGYTF
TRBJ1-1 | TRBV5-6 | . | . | TGTGCCAGCAGCTTATTGGGTGTCGGGTCGGGTTCTGAAGCTTTCTTT | CASSLLGVGSGSEAFF
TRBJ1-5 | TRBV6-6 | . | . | TGTGCCAGCTCCCGGGACGACAATCAGCCCCAGCATTTT | CASSRDDNQPQHF
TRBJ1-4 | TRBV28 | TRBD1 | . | TGTGCCAGCAGTGGACAGGGGACGGGGGAAAAACTGTTTTTT | CASSGQGTGEKLFF
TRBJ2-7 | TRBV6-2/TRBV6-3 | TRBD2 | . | TGTGCCAGCAGTCGGACTAGCGGGACCTCCTACGAGCAGTACTTC | CASSRTSGTSYEQYF
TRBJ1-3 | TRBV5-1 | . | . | TGCGCCAGCAGCTATGACAGTGGAAGCTACACCTCTGGAAACACCATATATTTT | CASSYDSGSYTSGNTIYF
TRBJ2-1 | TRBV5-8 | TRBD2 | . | TGTGCCAGCAGCTTGGGAAGCGGGAGGACCAATGAGCAGTTCTTC | CASSLGSGRTNEQFF
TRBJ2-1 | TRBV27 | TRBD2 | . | TGTGCCAGCAGTCCCCGGACTAGCGTGGGGATTTACAATGAGCAGTTCTTC | CASSPRTSVGIYNEQFF
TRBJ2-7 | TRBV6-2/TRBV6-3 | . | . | TGTGCCAGCAGCCCCGGGGGCTACGAGCAGTACTTC | CASSPGGYEQYF
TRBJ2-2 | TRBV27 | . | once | TGTGCCAGCAGTCCACCCCTCCCCCGGGGGCCGATACTAGCCTTTAACACCGGGGAGCTGTTTTTT | CASSPPLPRGPILAFNTGELFF
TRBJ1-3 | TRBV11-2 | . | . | TGTGCCAGCAGCAAGGCCCCGCAGGGTGACAAATCTGGAAACACCATATATTTT | CASSKAPQGDKSGNTIYF
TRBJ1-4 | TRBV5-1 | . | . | TGCGCCAGCAGCTTGGCCGGCACAACTAATGAAAAACTGTTTTTT | CASSLAGTTNEKLFF
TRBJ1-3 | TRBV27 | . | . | TGTGCCAGCAGGGGGAGGTGGAGCTCTGGAAACACCATATATTTT | CASRGRWSSGNTIYF
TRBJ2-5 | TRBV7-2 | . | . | TGTGCCAGCAGCTTAGGCGTGACGGCTGAGGGGACCCAGTACTTC | CASSLGVTAEGTQYF
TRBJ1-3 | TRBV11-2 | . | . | TGTGCCAGCAGCGCCCGTCACGCAGGGTTTGGAAACACCATATATTTT | CASSARHAGFGNTIYF
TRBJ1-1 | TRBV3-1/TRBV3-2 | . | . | TGTGCCAGCAGCCAGGCAGAGAACACTGAAGCTTTCTTT | CASSQAENTEAFF
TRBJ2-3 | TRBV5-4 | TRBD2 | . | TGTGCCAGCAGCTTGGATGGACTAGCGACGACAGATACGCAGTATTTT | CASSLDGLATTDTQYF
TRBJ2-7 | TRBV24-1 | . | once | TGTGCCACCAGTGACGGACACCGCTACGAGCAGTACTTC | CATSDGHRYEQYF
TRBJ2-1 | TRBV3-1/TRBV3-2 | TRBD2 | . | TGTGCCAGCAGTCCTGGACTAGCCAGAGCCAATGAGCAGTTCTTC | CASSPGLARANEQFF
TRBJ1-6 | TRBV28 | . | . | TGTGCCAGCAGTTTACGGACAATGGGCGATTCACCCCTCCACTTT | CASSLRTMGDSPLHF
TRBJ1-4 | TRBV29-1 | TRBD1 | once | TGCAGCGGCGCCACAGGGGATGAAAAACTGTTTTTT | CSGATGDEKLFF
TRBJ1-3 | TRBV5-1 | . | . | TGCGCCAGCAGCATACAACTTTCGGGAAACACCATATATTTT | CASSIQLSGNTIYF
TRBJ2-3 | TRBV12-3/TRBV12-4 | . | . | TGTGCCAGCAGTGCCGTAAGCACAGATACGCAGTATTTT | CASSAVSTDTQYF
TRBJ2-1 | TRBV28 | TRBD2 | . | TGTGCCAGCAGTTTAAGACAGGGACTAGCGGGAGGGCGGGTTGATTACAATGAGCAGTTCTTC | CASSLRQGLAGGRVDYNEQFF
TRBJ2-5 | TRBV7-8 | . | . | TGTGCCAGCAGCTTATTCGGCGGACCCCAAGAGACCCAGTACTTC | CASSLFGGPQETQYF
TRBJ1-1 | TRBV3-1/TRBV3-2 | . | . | TGTGCCAGCAGCCAAGTAAACGCATTGAACACTGAAGCTTTCTTT | CASSQVNALNTEAFF
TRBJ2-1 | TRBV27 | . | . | TGTGCCAGCAGCCCCAGTCGGACAGTATTCAGCAATGAGCAGTTCTTC | CASSPSRTVFSNEQFF
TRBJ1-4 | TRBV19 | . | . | TGTGCCAGTAGCCTAACAAGCGGCGGCTTGGGTGAAAAACTGTTTTTT | CASSLTSGGLGEKLFF
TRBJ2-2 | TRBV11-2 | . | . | TGTGCCAGCAGCTTACTGGCCGGGGAGCTGTTTTTT | CASSLLAGELFF
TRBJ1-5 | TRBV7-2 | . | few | TGTGCCAGCAGCTTAGATCGGGGGAACGGGCCCCAGCATTTT | CASSLDRGNGPQHF